Following are 20 T cell receptor beta chains from one sample sequenced in a study of T cells in Graves' hyperthyroidism and ophthalmopathy. RNA transcripts provided the source from which TCR beta CDR3 regions were amplified. Using the HTBI primer set, a first-round RT-PCR was run on the TCR CDR3. TCRdb recomputed calls from the multiplex PCR reads with MiXCR, one row per CDR3 protein. The sample carries some 760,000 distinct CDR3 sequences, 12% to 15% recorded once. The sequencing sample was made of blood. The source is a woman aged 18-35 years with Graves' hyperthyroidism.

This clonotype was observed many times. In nucleotides, the CDR3 is TGTGCCAGCAGCTTCGGACACCAGAGAGAGACCCAGTACTTC. Its protein is CASSFGHQRETQYF. The chain has TRBV13 and TRBJ2-5; D possibly corresponds to TRBD1 (5 bases). This CDR3 region has 14 residues. Germline V gives CDR1 PRHDT, CDR2 FYEKMQ (reference sequence). The V gene lost 3 bases and the J gene lost 4 bases, with 12 bases spanning the gap.

There are many counts of this clonotype. This chain uses TRBV27 with TRBJ1-5; 9 positions match TRBD1. The CDR3 is made up of 17 amino acids. CDR1 and CDR2 from the germline V gene are MNHEY and SMNVEV (reference sequence). V lost 6 bases, J lost 5 bases, and 14 bases stayed unmatched. The CDR3 nucleotides are TGTGCCAGCAGAAACCAGCTCGGACAGGGGAGGGATCAGCCCCAGCATTTT. Translating it yields CASRNQLGQGRDQPQHF.

This clonotype was observed many times. The rearrangement uses TRBV20-1 and TRBJ1-5; 10 bases map to TRBD1. Germline V gives CDR1 DFQATT, CDR2 SNEGSKA (reference sequence). CDR3 size: 17 residues. The ends lost 4 bases at V and 3 bases at J; junction bases unmatched: 12. In nucleotides, the CDR3 is TGCAGTGCTAATACCGGACAGGGGGGATCGTTCAATCAGCCCCAGCATTTT. Translating gives CSANTGQGGSFNQPQHF.

The chain carries TRBV18 and TRBJ2-7; TRBD1 matches 10 bases. Germline V gene lookup returns CDR1 KGHSH and CDR2 LQKENI. The CDR3 is made up of 16 amino acids. V lost 5 bases and J lost 0; bases outside the gene matches: 7. CDR3 protein: CASSLVGTGASYEQYF. The CDR3, as DNA: TGTGCCAGCTCATTAGTGGGGACAGGGGCCTCCTACGAGCAGTACTTC.

The sample holds many counts of this clonotype. This rearrangement joins TRBV11-2 to TRBJ1-2, with D tentatively TRBD1 (5 bases). CDR1 and CDR2 from the germline V gene are SGHAT and FQNNGV. Trimming removed 2 bases from V and 2 bases from J, with 12 bases in between. The CDR3 sequence is 15 residues long. The CDR3 DNA follows: TGTGCCAGCAGCTTATCCGACAGCCTCAACTATGGCTACACCTTC. Its translation: CASSLSDSLNYGYTF.

A few counts support this clonotype. This chain joins TRBV15 and TRBJ2-1, with 10 positions matching TRBD1. Germline V gives CDR1 LNHNV, CDR2 YYDKDF (reference sequence). V trimming: 0 bases; J trimming: 6 bases; junction bases outside the gene matches: 8. The CDR3 consists of 17 residues. CDR3 DNA: TGTGCCACCAGCAGAGATGGGTGGACAGGGGGTTTCAATGAGCAGTTCTTC. Amino acid sequence: CATSRDGWTGGFNEQFF.

The sample holds a few counts of this clonotype. The rearrangement links TRBV28 to TRBJ2-7; D is unclear. Germline CDR1 reads MDHEN; CDR2 reads SYDVKM. Deletions cut 8 bases from V and 2 bases from J, with 19 bases between. The CDR3 has 15 amino acids. CDR3 nucleotides: TGTGCCAGCTACGACACAACCCAATTACCCTACGAGCAGTACTTC. It specifies CASYDTTQLPYEQYF. Full variable domain (remainder filled in from reference TRBV28 and TRBJ2-7): DVKVTQSSRYLVKRTGEKVFLECVQDMDHENMFWYRQDPGLGLRLIYFSYDVKMKEKGDIPEGYSVSREKKERFSLILESASTNQTSMYLCASYDTTQLPYEQYFGPGTRLTVT.

The rearrangement links TRBV4-1 to TRBJ2-1, with 7 bases identical to TRBD2. V lost 4 bases, J lost 2 bases, and 11 bases stayed unmatched. Germline V CDR1 and CDR2: MGHRA, YSYEKL. There are 17 residues in the CDR3. CDR3 region: CASSLGGGRGTYNEQFF. The CDR3 DNA is TGCGCCAGCAGCCTTGGGGGGGGAAGGGGCACCTACAATGAGCAGTTCTTC.

This clonotype occurred many times. The DNA for the CDR3 is TGTGCCAGCAGCGACCAACAACTAGCGAATACCTACAATGAGCAGTTCTTC. It is translated as CASSDQQLANTYNEQFF. The rearrangement uses TRBV12-3 or TRBV12-4 and TRBJ2-1; 7 bases match TRBD2. The CDR3 is 17 residues long. J was trimmed by 2 bases and V by 6 bases; bases with no gene match: 13.

In this sample, this clonotype turned up many times. The CDR3 nucleotides are TGCAGTGCTAAAGGCAAGGCTGGTAGACTACCCACCTATAATTCACCCCTCCACTTT. This sequence encodes CSAKGKAGRLPTYNSPLHF. This chain connects TRBV20-1 to TRBJ1-6; D ambiguous. Germline V gene sequence: CDR1 DFQATT, CDR2 SNEGSKA (reference sequence). Trimming took 4 bases from V and 2 from J, leaving 24 bases between them. The CDR3 loop spans 19 amino acids.

Many counts were recorded for this clonotype. CDR3 in amino acids: CASSQLGYEQFF. As DNA, the CDR3 is TGTGCCAGCAGCCAACTTGGTTATGAGCAGTTCTTC. V gene TRBV3-1 combines with J gene TRBJ2-1; no firm D call. The CDR3 length is 12 residues. V lost 2 bases and J 8 bases, leaving 7 bases between the germline ends. Germline V gene sequence: CDR1 LGHDT, CDR2 YNNKEL (reference sequence).

V and J are TRBV20-1 and TRBJ2-1, with 13 bases aligning to TRBD2. J was trimmed by 8 bases and V by 3 bases; bases with no gene match: 4. This CDR3 spans 14 amino acids. Germline-derived CDR1 and CDR2 are DFQATT and SNEGSKA (reference sequence). DNA for the CDR3: TGCAGTGCTAGCGGACTAGCGGGAGTAGATGAGCAGTTCTTC. As protein: CSASGLAGVDEQFF.

This clonotype has a count of ten or more. The chain employs TRBV11-2 and TRBJ2-7; D unclear. CDR1 and CDR2 (germline): SGHAT, FQNNGV. There are 13 residues in the CDR3. V lost 1 base and J lost 6, with 10 bases in between. CDR3 loop: CASSLGVPPEQYF. The DNA for the CDR3 is TGTGCCAGCAGCTTAGGTGTCCCCCCCGAGCAGTACTTC.

This clonotype was recorded a few times. The chain uses TRBV28 and TRBJ1-1, with 7 bases fitting TRBD1. V lost 3 bases to trimming and J lost 4 bases; unmatched junction nucleotides: 5. Germline CDR1 MDHEN, CDR2 SYDVKM. CDR3 length equals 14 residues. DNA of the CDR3: TGTGCCAGCAGTTTCCAGGGGGGTGGCACTGAAGCTTTCTTT. It yields the protein CASSFQGGGTEAFF.

In its sample, this clonotype was seen many times. This rearrangement joins TRBV7-8 to TRBJ2-7; no firm D call. The CDR3 contains 13 residues. Germline V gives CDR1 SGHVS, CDR2 FQNEAQ. The ends were cut back, 2 bases at V and 3 bases at J, with 8 bases in the middle. CDR3 nucleotides: TGTGCCAGCAGCTTAACGGAAATCTACGAGCAGTACTTC. This gives the protein CASSLTEIYEQYF. Drawing the rest from reference TRBV7-8 and TRBJ2-7, the complete variable domain is GAGVSQSPRYKVAKRGQDVALRCDPISGHVSLFWYQQALGQGPEFLTYFQNEAQLDKSGLPSDRFFAERPEGSVSTLKIQRTQQEDSAVYLCASSLTEIYEQYFGPGTRLTVT.

This clonotype turned up a few times. The rearrangement uses TRBV27 and TRBJ2-1; D might be TRBD2 (5 bases). The CDR3 runs to 13 residues. V lost 3 bases and J lost 10, with 13 bases in between. CDR1 and CDR2 (germline): MNHEY, SMNVEV (reference sequence). The CDR3 DNA follows: TGTGCCAGCAGTTTCGGGATCCGCGGGGAGCAGTTCTTC. Encoded protein: CASSFGIRGEQFF.

There are many counts of this clonotype. The genes are TRBV24-1 and TRBJ2-3; perhaps D is TRBD1 or TRBD2 (5 bases each). Germline V gene lookup returns CDR1 KGHDR and CDR2 SFDVKD. V was trimmed by 3 bases and J by 6 bases, leaving 18 bases between them. The CDR3 contains 16 residues. The CDR3 reads CATSDLPGSGTDTQYF. In DNA form, the CDR3 reads TGTGCCACCAGTGATCTCCCAGGGTCGGGGACGGATACGCAGTATTTT.

A few counts support this clonotype. Germline is not matched at one junction end, which may reflect a read error. The J gene is TRBJ1-3, the V gene TRBV11-3; D is possibly TRBD1 (5 bases). Germline lookup yields CDR1 SGHNT and CDR2 YENEEA. The CDR3 consists of 13 residues. In nucleotides, the CDR3 is TGTGCCAGCAGCACGACAGCGGGAAACACTATATATTTT. Translation gives CASSTTAGNTIYF.

This clonotype occurred a few times. This chain joins TRBV10-3 and TRBJ1-1; 8 bases map to TRBD1. Germline assignment: CDR1 ENHRY and CDR2 SYGVKD. This CDR3 spans 14 amino acids. V trimming: 6 bases; J trimming: 2 bases; junction bases outside the gene matches: 5. The chain's CDR3 is CAIREQGANTEAFF. CDR3 in DNA: TGTGCCATCAGGGAGCAGGGGGCCAACACTGAAGCTTTCTTT.

This clonotype came up many times. The V and J genes are TRBV11-2 and TRBJ2-5; D perhaps matches TRBD1 (6 bases). Germline lookup yields CDR1 SGHAT and CDR2 FQNNGV. The CDR3 has 15 residues. Trimming removed 3 bases from V and 4 bases from J, with 15 bases in between. CDR3 sequence: CASSFWGLRGETQYF. The CDR3 DNA sequence: TGTGCCAGCAGCTTTTGGGGCCTCAGGGGAGAGACCCAGTACTTC.